This T cell receptor (beta chain) was recovered during a study of blood T cell repertoires in COVID-19 (dated by TCRdb to about 2020). Looking at the study overall: Samples from collaborators originated in the United States, Italy and Spain and spanned both the acute and convalescent phases of COVID-19. Where available, HLA class I and class II types were obtained from metadata supplied by the sample provider rather than from assay-based typing. Samples came from the ongoing ImmuneRACE study (first 160 participants) plus 1,254 subjects from 6 global collaborators. A de-identified subject ID, COVID-19 status, age in years and sex were almost always included in the sample metadata. The prospective study material was composed of cDNA or gDNA derived from T cells, B-cell-depleted T cells, or PBMCs. The repertoires were made available in a free public database intended to serve as a resource for research on the immune response to SARS-CoV-2. The dataset comprised deeply sampled blood TCRbeta repertoires from subjects exposed to, actively infected with, or recovered from COVID-19.

Study-wide conclusions, independent of this receptor: The quantity of clinical and demographic metadata differed by source and by participant and was supplied without curation.

For this clone: Its antigen is still unknown. No much larger clonotype is one base removed from it; base qualities were not supplied.

In the prospective study, participants were about 18 to 95 years old, resided in about two dozen geographic areas of the United States, and were enrolled through a virtual design. In the prospective study, cohorts were assigned on the basis of participant-reported clinical history obtained from a screening survey and a study questionnaire. Recovered participants in ImmuneRACE Cohort 3 were defined as having two consecutive negative NP/OP PCR tests, clearance from a healthcare professional, or resolution of symptoms. Each participant in the prospective study had whole blood, serum and a nasopharyngeal or oropharyngeal swab collected by mobile phlebotomists. Prospective study participants could optionally give additional blood draws and questionnaires over a 2-month period. Prospective study blood samples were shipped either frozen or at room temperature before DNA extraction. The immunoSEQ Assay, a bias-controlled multiplex PCR, was used to amplify TCRbeta CDR3 regions from genomic DNA. The paper's data handling went like this. Within the assay, amplification of reference gene primers was used to estimate how many nucleated cells each sample contained. To quantify the absolute abundance of each unique TCRbeta CDR3 rearrangement, sequence reads were collapsed and filtered. For each sample, productive Simpson clonality was calculated by taking the square root of Simpson's diversity index across productive rearrangements. The table comes from immuneACCESS by way of TCRdb, which keeps in-frame sequences with V and J called. Part of the clones is missing from these tables; in studies checked, under half for an unresolved V gene and the rest for unknown reasons. For V, J and clone size, that table is used; D and trimming come from the DNA. The sample table contains nearly 200,000 clones; only one count was recorded for 65% to 85% of them. The top ten constitute 7.5% of the sample.

The CDR3, cysteine through phenylalanine, is 14 amino acids long. The entry retains the CDR3 DNA only, 42 bases that are in frame from base 1. Taken from the germline V gene, the CDR1 and CDR2 loops are MNHEY and SVGEGT. Trimming costs V 6 bases and J 5 bases, and their ends lie 17 bases apart. This chain joins TRBV6-2 or TRBV6-3 to TRBJ2-7; the D region possibly corresponds to TRBD1 (5 bases align). The TCR comes from a man aged 40-49 years who had recovered from COVID-19. The sequencing input was PBMCs or T cells enriched from blood (not recorded which). Read as DNA, the sequence is TGTGCCAGCAGCAAGACAGACGTTAGGCACGAGCAGTACTTC. Its translation is CASSKTDVRHEQYF.